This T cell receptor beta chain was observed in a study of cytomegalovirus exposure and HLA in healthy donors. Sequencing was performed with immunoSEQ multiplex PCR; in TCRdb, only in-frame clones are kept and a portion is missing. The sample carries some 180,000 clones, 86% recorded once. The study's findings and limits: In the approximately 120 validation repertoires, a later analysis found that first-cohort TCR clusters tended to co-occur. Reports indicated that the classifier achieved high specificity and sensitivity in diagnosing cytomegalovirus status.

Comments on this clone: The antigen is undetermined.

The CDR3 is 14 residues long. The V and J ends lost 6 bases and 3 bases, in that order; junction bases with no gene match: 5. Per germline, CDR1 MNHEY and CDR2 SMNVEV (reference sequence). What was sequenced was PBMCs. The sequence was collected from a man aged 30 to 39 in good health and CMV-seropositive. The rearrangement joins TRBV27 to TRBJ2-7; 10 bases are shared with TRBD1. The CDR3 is CASRSGTGDYEQYF. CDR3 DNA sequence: TGTGCCAGCAGGTCCGGGACAGGGGACTACGAGCAGTACTTC.